One sample yielded the 21 T cell receptor beta chains listed below, sequenced in a study of cytomegalovirus exposure and HLA in healthy donors. PCR used 60 Vbeta primers and 13 Jbeta primers. Profiled with immunoSEQ multiplex PCR; TCRdb holds only in-frame clones, not every one. The sample holds some 180,000 clones, 8.5% to 10% seen once. Sequencing was performed on PBMCs. Every receptor here comes from a woman in her thirties in good health and CMV-seropositive.

This clone was seen a handful of times. The chain links TRBV5-1 to TRBJ2-7, with D perhaps TRBD2 (7 bases). The germline V gene has CDR1 SGHRS and CDR2 YFSETQ. V lost 4 bases, J lost 6 bases, and 14 bases lay in between. The CDR3 is made up of 13 amino acids. The CDR3 bases are TGCGCCAGCAGCGCCGAGGGGGGGGGCGAGCAGTACTTC. As protein: CASSAEGGGEQYF.

V usage is TRBV25-1 and J usage is TRBJ2-2, with 11 bases that match TRBD1. CDR1 is MGHDK, CDR2 SYGVNS, per germline. This CDR3 comprises 15 residues. The V segment lost 7 bases and the J segment 5 bases; nucleotides outside the gene matches: 6. The CDR3 region has the DNA TGTGCCAGCATGTCCGGGACAGGGGGGACCGGGGAGCTGTTTTTT. As protein: CASMSGTGGTGELFF.

This clone was counted a few times. Sequence at one end of the junction differs from germline and may be a read error. The rearrangement links TRBV5-1 to TRBJ2-3; 7 bases match TRBD2. Germline CDR1 SGHRS, CDR2 YFSETQ. This CDR3 comprises 15 residues. For the CDR3, the DNA is TGCGCCAGTAGCTCTAGCGGAGTGAGCACAGATACGCAGTATTTT. Amino acids: CASSSSGVSTDTQYF.

The genes are TRBV29-1 and TRBJ1-1; no clear D gene. The germline V and J ends were trimmed by 4 bases and 1 base, with 13 bases remaining between them. The germline V gene encodes CDR1 SQVTM and CDR2 ANQGSEA. The CDR3 is 14 amino acids. The CDR3 loop reads CSVGRGRRNTEAFF. CDR3 DNA sequence: TGCAGCGTTGGTCGAGGGAGGAGGAACACTGAAGCTTTCTTT.

Only a few counts were recorded for this clone. The rearrangement links TRBV6-5 to TRBJ2-7, with a tentative D call TRBD1 (8 bases). Germline-derived CDR1 and CDR2 are MNHEY and SVGAGI. This CDR3 has 15 amino acids. V lost 0 bases, J lost 4 bases, and 13 bases lay in between. CDR3 in DNA: TGTGCCAGCAGTTACTCGAACAGGGGGGGGTACGAGCAGTACTTC. Translated, it gives CASSYSNRGGYEQYF.

This clone showed up just a few times. This chain joins TRBV29-1 and TRBJ2-3; 8 bases align to TRBD2. The CDR3 loop spans 16 amino acids. From germline, CDR1 is SQVTM and CDR2 ANQGSEA. Germline trimming cut 6 bases from V and 1 base from J; bases unmatched to any gene: 12. The CDR3 loop reads CSVGGVNRRGTDTQYF. The DNA for the CDR3 is TGCAGCGTCGGGGGGGTTAACAGGAGGGGCACAGATACGCAGTATTTT.

This clone appeared a few times. The J gene is TRBJ1-1, the V gene TRBV5-1; D is uncertain. Trimming took 0 bases from V and 4 from J, leaving 7 bases between them. Germline loops: CDR1 SGHRS, CDR2 YFSETQ. This CDR3 region has 13 residues. CDR3 DNA: TGCGCCAGCAGCTTGGACGAGTTCACTGAAGCTTTCTTT. It specifies CASSLDEFTEAFF.

This clone appeared a few times. The CDR3 here is CASSQEVVGGYNSPLHF. In DNA form, the CDR3 reads TGCGCCAGCAGCCAAGAAGTGGTGGGGGGCTATAATTCACCCCTCCACTTT. This chain uses TRBV4-1 with TRBJ1-6, with D possibly TRBD1 on 5 matching bases. V was trimmed by 0 bases and J by 3 bases, leaving 12 bases between them. The CDR3 runs to 17 residues. From germline, CDR1 is MGHRA and CDR2 YSYEKL.

This clone was counted a few times. The chain joins TRBV30 to TRBJ2-3; maybe TRBD2 (5 bases). Trimming cost V 0 bases and J 7 bases, with 14 bases left between them. Germline values: CDR1 GTSNPN, CDR2 SVGIG (reference sequence). The CDR3 loop spans 14 amino acids. The CDR3 nucleotides are TGTGCCTGGAGTGTAGGTGGGGAGAGAAATACGCAGTATTTT. It encodes CAWSVGGERNTQYF.

In its sample, this clone was seen a few times. The chain has TRBV5-6 and TRBJ2-7; 15 nucleotides agree with TRBD2. This CDR3 is built from 15 residues. Per germline, CDR1 SGHDT and CDR2 YYEEEE. V was clipped by 2 bases and J by 5 bases; unmatched bases: 2. This chain's CDR3 is CASSFGLAGGNEQYF. CDR3 sequence (DNA): TGTGCCAGCAGCTTTGGACTAGCGGGAGGGAACGAGCAGTACTTC. The entire variable domain, with the rest obtained from reference TRBV5-6 and TRBJ2-7, is as follows: DAGVTQSPTHLIKTRGQQVTLRCSPKSGHDTVSWYQQALGQGPQFIFQYYEEEERQRGNFPDRFSGHQFPNYSSELNVNALLLGDSALYLCASSFGLAGGNEQYFGPGTRLTVT.

This clone was detected a few times. J is TRBJ1-1 and V is TRBV9; D gene ambiguous. Trimming took off 0 bases at V and 3 bases at J, with 6 bases between the two ends. This CDR3 is 13 amino acids long. Germline CDR1 and CDR2: SGDLS and YYNGEE. This CDR3 is CASSVDLDTEAFF. Here the CDR3 DNA reads TGTGCCAGCAGCGTAGATTTAGACACTGAAGCTTTCTTT.

This clone was counted a few times. The rearrangement links TRBV6-1 to TRBJ1-1; TRBD1 aligns across 7 bases. Losses at the gene ends were 2 bases for V and 6 bases for J; bases not matched to a gene: 9. This CDR3 is 15 amino acids long. Germline values: CDR1 MNHNS, CDR2 SASEGT. The CDR3: CASSEPGTAYAEAFF. The CDR3 coding sequence is TGTGCCAGCAGTGAACCAGGGACAGCTTACGCTGAAGCTTTCTTT.

This clone has just a few counts. The chain employs TRBV6-6 and TRBJ2-7; TRBD1 is a possible D gene (6 bases). Trimming took 5 bases from V and 0 from J, leaving 8 bases between them. This CDR3 comprises 13 residues. Germline V gene sequence: CDR1 MNHNY, CDR2 SVGAGI (reference sequence). Written as DNA, the CDR3 is TGTGCCAGCAGTAAGACAGGCTCCTACGAGCAGTACTTC. Translated: CASSKTGSYEQYF.

The genes are TRBV7-7 and TRBJ2-5, with 12 bases that match TRBD2. CDR1 is SSHAT and CDR2 is FNYEAQ in the germline V gene (reference sequence). The V and J ends lost 6 bases and 5 bases, in that order; junction bases with no gene match: 16. The CDR3 extends over 18 amino acids. The CDR3 DNA sequence: TGTGCCAGCAGTGGGCCCTCACTAGCGGGAGGAGGGCCGGAGACCCAGTACTTC. Protein product: CASSGPSLAGGGPETQYF.

This clone was counted a few times. The V and J genes are TRBV9 and TRBJ2-7; weak D call: TRBD1 (6 bases). V was shortened by 3 bases and J by 3 bases, with 7 bases between the two germline ends. Germline CDR1 is SGDLS and CDR2 is YYNGEE. The CDR3 contains 12 residues. The DNA for the CDR3 is TGTGCCAGCAGCGGGACAGACTACGAGCAGTACTTC. It encodes CASSGTDYEQYF.

This clone was recorded a few times. The V call is TRBV4-1, the J call TRBJ1-4; maybe TRBD1 (5 bases). CDR1 is MGHRA, CDR2 YSYEKL, per germline. This CDR3 is 14 amino acids long. The germline V and J ends were trimmed by 1 base and 8 bases, with 11 bases remaining between them. CDR3 nucleotide sequence: TGCGCCAGCAGCCAAGGCGGGGGATCGGAAAAACTGTTTTTT. It yields the protein CASSQGGGSEKLFF.

The chain is built from TRBV7-9 and TRBJ1-4; 9 bases are shared with TRBD1. Germline-derived CDR1 and CDR2 are SEHNR and FQNEAQ (reference sequence). This CDR3 has 14 residues. V shed 6 bases, J shed 7 bases, and the junction held 6 bases outside the gene matches. CDR3 DNA: TGTGCCAGCAGTCCCGGGACAGGGTCTGAAAAACTGTTTTTT. Amino acid sequence: CASSPGTGSEKLFF. The complete variable domain, with remaining parts taken from reference TRBV7-9 and TRBJ1-4, reads DTGVSQNPRHKITKRGQNVTFRCDPISEHNRLYWYRQTLGQGPEFLTYFQNEAQLEKSRLLSDRFSAERPKGSFSTLEIQRTEQGDSAMYLCASSPGTGSEKLFFGSGTQLSVL.

The table lists this clone with a few counts. The gene calls are TRBV7-9 and TRBJ1-1; no definite D call. In germline, CDR1 is SEHNR, CDR2 FQNEAQ (reference sequence). CDR3 length equals 14 residues. Trimming cost V 6 bases and J 9 bases, with 20 bases left between them. CDR3 sequence reads: CASSPNAGGGQAFF. CDR3 nucleotide sequence: TGTGCCAGCAGTCCTAATGCTGGAGGAGGGCAAGCTTTCTTT.

This clone was seen a handful of times. The chain links TRBV4-1 to TRBJ2-7, with 10 bases that match TRBD1. Germline CDR1 MGHRA, CDR2 YSYEKL. The V segment lost 0 bases and the J segment 5 bases; nucleotides outside the gene matches: 7. The CDR3 has 16 residues. The CDR3, as DNA: TGCGCCAGCAGCCAAGATCCGGGACAGGGGTTAAACGAGCAGTACTTC. This sequence encodes CASSQDPGQGLNEQYF.

This clone was found a few times. This chain uses TRBV29-1 with TRBJ2-2; perhaps TRBD1 as D (6 bases). This CDR3 spans 16 amino acids. Trimming removed 1 base at V and 5 bases at J, with 17 bases between. From germline, CDR1 is SQVTM and CDR2 ANQGSEA. The CDR3 coding sequence is TGCAGCGTTGAAGGCCCCAACAGGGAAGATACCGGGGAGCTGTTTTTT. This sequence encodes CSVEGPNREDTGELFF.

This rearrangement joins TRBV25-1 to TRBJ2-1; 8 nucleotides line up with TRBD2. The germline V gene has CDR1 MGHDK and CDR2 SYGVNS. The CDR3 totals 16 residues. V was pared by 1 base and J by 7 bases, with 9 bases of the junction left unmatched. CDR3 sequence: CASSELGREDGNEQFF. The CDR3 DNA sequence: TGTGCCAGCAGTGAATTGGGGCGGGAGGATGGGAATGAGCAGTTCTTC.